This T cell receptor (beta chain) was captured by sequencing in a study of T-cell memory formation after mild COVID-19. General study results and limits: Memory sampled before infection contained some responding clones, suggesting cross-reactive memory joined. Clones that contracted from day 15 to 85 were balanced CD4/CD8, while later expanders leaned CD4+. Shrinking CD4+ clones were chiefly CM and EM; CD8+ ones were chiefly EMRA.

Trimming left V 4 bases short and J 2 bases short, with 19 bases between. Germline CDR1 is SGHRS and CDR2 is YFSETQ. CDR3 length: 16 amino acids. There are a few counts of this clonotype. What it binds is unknown. Constant-segment-primed 5'RACE gave TCR alpha and TCR beta cDNA libraries with sample barcodes and UMIs. One entry per CDR3 protein, called by TCRdb with MiXCR from the 5' RACE reads. The sample gives under 400,000 distinct CDR3 sequences, around 21% of which show up once; roughly an eighth is in the top ten. The sequence derives from an adult woman who had mild COVID-19 (a few samples of this study predate the infection). Cell type and time point are not known. The sequenced sample consisted of PBMCs or a T cell subset sorted from them (not recorded which). This chain links TRBV5-1 with TRBJ2-7, with D maybe TRBD1 (5 bases). CDR3 DNA: TGCGCCAGCAGCCGCGAGCAGGGCTTGAGTGCCTACGAGCAGTACTTC. This codes for CASSREQGLSAYEQYF. Supplemented by reference TRBV5-1 and TRBJ2-7, the full variable domain reads KAGVTQTPRYLIKTRGQQVTLSCSPISGHRSVSWYQQTPGQGLQFLFEYFSETQRNKGNFPGRFSGRQFSNSRSEMNVSTLELGDSALYLCASSREQGLSAYEQYFGPGTRLTVT.